This T cell receptor (beta chain) was found in a study of metastatic and nonmetastatic thyroid tumors. Study-level information: Malignant thyroid and benign thyroid patients provided blood and tumor or nodule tissue whose repertoires were compared.

Patients had received no treatment of any kind before thyroid surgery. General study findings and limits: Significantly greater TCR beta diversity was reportedly found in malignant thyroid tumors than in benign nodules (in blood and tumor).

As handled by the study authors: Variation in CDR3 across clinicopathological groups served as the basis for constructing a distant-metastasis classifier in papillary thyroid cancer. TCRdb ran MiXCR on the PCR reads. For this entry, the V and J calls and clone size follow TCRdb and not the study's own pipeline. The table records some 20,000 clones, about 23% of them present only once. This clone appeared many times. The antigen is undetermined. With 5 bases removed from V and 5 bases from J, the gap between germline ends came to 21 bases. The CDR3 totals 16 residues. CDR1 is MDHEN and CDR2 is SYDVKM in the germline V gene.

Sequencing input: tumor tissue. The V gene is TRBV28, the J gene TRBJ2-5; maybe TRBD1 (7 bases). The source is a male donor with papillary thyroid cancer or a benign thyroid nodule (not recorded which). Some clones in this sample may be carry-over from other donors' samples. CDR3 in amino acids: CASSPIRQGLRETQYF. The CDR3 region has the DNA TGTGCCAGCAGTCCCATTCGACAGGGACTGAGGGAGACCCAGTACTTC.